The rows below give T cell receptor beta chains drawn from one sample of a study of metastatic and nonmetastatic thyroid tumors. TCRdb called clones again from the PCR reads with MiXCR. The sample has some 16,000 clones, about an eighth seen once. Material for sequencing was tumor tissue. These receptors came from a female donor with papillary thyroid cancer or a benign thyroid nodule (not recorded which). Some clones in this sample may be carry-over from other donors' samples. CDR3s include the opening cysteine and the closing phenylalanine or tryptophan. Only part of the rows carry a size: once, few, many, or a class if the clone is expanded.

v_gene	j_gene	len	abundance	CDR3aa
TRBV20-1	TRBJ1-6	13	many	CSAARQGNSPLHF
TRBV6-1	TRBJ2-3	17	.	CASSEVSGGAGTDTQYF
TRBV20-1	TRBJ1-1	18	medium-sized	CSARETGQGILMNTEAFF
TRBV5-1	TRBJ2-2	17	medium-sized	CASSPTPQQLNTGELFF
TRBV10-2	TRBJ1-4	14	many	CASTLQAQGEKLFF
TRBV20-1	TRBJ2-5	15	many	CSASARDMGWGTQYF
TRBV7-3	TRBJ1-2	13	few	CASSFTGGRGYTF
TRBV7-3	TRBJ2-2	13	many	CASSSGGYGELFF
TRBV7-2	TRBJ2-7	15	.	CASSLAGTASLEQYF
TRBV6-1	TRBJ1-2	15	.	CASSEASGTNYGYTF
TRBV30	TRBJ2-5	13	.	CAGTGNRKKTQYF
TRBV4-1	TRBJ2-2	14	many	CASSPKAGLGELFF
TRBV19	TRBJ2-5	13	many	CASSIHGQETQYF
TRBV2	TRBJ2-3	15	.	CASSELAGSSDTQYF
TRBV7-6	TRBJ2-2	14	.	CASSLQEDTGELFF
TRBV4-3	TRBJ1-6	15	many	CASSQEGQGDSPLHF
TRBV7-9	TRBJ2-7	13	many	CASSSSYTYEQYF
TRBV24-1	TRBJ2-1	11	many	CATSASWEQFF
TRBV3-1	TRBJ1-1	13	many	CASSQGGTAEAFF
TRBV3-1	TRBJ2-1	15	many	CASSLGLAEYNEQFF
TRBV6-2/TRBV6-3	TRBJ2-3	14	few	CASSFGGPTDTQYF
TRBV14	TRBJ1-4	18	many	CASSHGKGGPPTNEKLFF
TRBV29-1	TRBJ2-1	17	many	CSGQGGTGFAQKDEQFF
TRBV6-1	TRBJ2-2	13	many	CASARQGAGELFF
TRBV9	TRBJ2-3	16	many	CASSVTGTSGTHTQYF
TRBV20-1	TRBJ1-6	14	many	CSARGGQTNSPLHF
TRBV7-9	TRBJ2-5	13	many	CASSVQGSETQYF
TRBV12-3/TRBV12-4	TRBJ2-3	12	many	CASSLVSDTQYF
TRBV7-9	TRBJ1-1	15	many	CASSSPGGLNTEAFF
TRBV5-1	TRBJ2-1	16	.	CASSLNPSGRWDEQFF
TRBV28	TRBJ2-7	13	.	CASSLLGTSGLYF